This TCR beta chain came from a study of blood T cell repertoires in COVID-19. Whole-study context: Some COVID-19 samples were acute and others convalescent; all came from the United States, Italy and Spain. Sources were T cells, B-cell-depleted T cells, or PBMCs; the material itself was cDNA or gDNA.

The germline CDR1 and CDR2 sequences are KGHSH and LQKENI. Trimming cost V 2 bases and J 12 bases; bases outside gene matches: 12. This CDR3 has 16 residues. Libraries were prepared by immunoSEQ multiplex PCR; TCRdb keeps only in-frame clonotypes and omits some of them. The profile shows 30,000 to 45,000 clones, approximately 86% of them singletons. Sequences were obtained from peripheral blood. The V call is TRBV18, the J call TRBJ2-1; 11 bases map to TRBD2. The origin of this receptor is a human donor in a cohort sampled during active COVID-19. The CDR3 loop reads CASSPTYSGRGDGQFF. The CDR3 DNA follows: TGTGCCAGCTCACCAACTTATAGCGGGAGGGGTGACGGGCAGTTCTTC.